The entry below gives a single TCR beta chain sequence along with its context. The data stem from a study of T cell responses to AZD1222 COVID-19 vaccine. Germline V gives CDR1 LGHDT, CDR2 YNNKEL (reference sequence). This CDR3 has 15 amino acids. With 1 base removed from V and 1 base from J, the gap between germline ends came to 10 bases. Some clones are missing from TCRdb's copy, which holds only in-frame ones; the method was immunoSEQ multiplex PCR. The sample carries 100,000 to 120,000 clones, less than 95% recorded once. The source of this sequence is an adult who received the AZD1222 COVID-19 vaccine. Sequencing was performed on peripheral blood, taken 28 days after the second AZD1222 dose. The chain links TRBV3-1 (or the pseudogene TRBV3-2) to TRBJ1-1, with unresolved D. CDR3 DNA sequence: TGTGCCAGCAGCCAAGGTCATTCAGGGAACACTGAAGCTTTCTTT. Amino acid sequence: CASSQGHSGNTEAFF.